Given below is one T cell receptor beta chain in context. Its antigen is unknown. This entry belongs to a study of early T cells in non-severe SARS-CoV-2 infection. On the study more broadly: Unsorted whole-blood RNA was sequenced in bulk, leaving chains unpaired. Findings of the study overall: VDJdb-based matching was biased toward anti-spike CD8 responses and missed private and CD4 specificities.

Each cDNA molecule carried a unique molecular identifier. Each CDR3 protein gets one entry after TCRdb re-called the 5' RACE reads with MiXCR. The table has some 87,000 distinct CDR3 sequences, roughly an eighth seen once. There are 14 residues in the CDR3. Trimming took 10 bases from V and 7 from J, leaving 20 bases between them. The sequence was collected from an adult who was a healthcare worker with PCR-confirmed SARS-CoV-2 infection or an uninfected control (not recorded which). Sequenced input: whole blood. The chain links TRBV12-3 or TRBV12-4 to TRBJ2-1, with D possibly being TRBD1 (6 bases). For the CDR3, the DNA is TGTGCCATCAAACAAGGGGGATCCGGGAATGAGCAGTTCTTC. Encoded protein: CAIKQGGSGNEQFF.